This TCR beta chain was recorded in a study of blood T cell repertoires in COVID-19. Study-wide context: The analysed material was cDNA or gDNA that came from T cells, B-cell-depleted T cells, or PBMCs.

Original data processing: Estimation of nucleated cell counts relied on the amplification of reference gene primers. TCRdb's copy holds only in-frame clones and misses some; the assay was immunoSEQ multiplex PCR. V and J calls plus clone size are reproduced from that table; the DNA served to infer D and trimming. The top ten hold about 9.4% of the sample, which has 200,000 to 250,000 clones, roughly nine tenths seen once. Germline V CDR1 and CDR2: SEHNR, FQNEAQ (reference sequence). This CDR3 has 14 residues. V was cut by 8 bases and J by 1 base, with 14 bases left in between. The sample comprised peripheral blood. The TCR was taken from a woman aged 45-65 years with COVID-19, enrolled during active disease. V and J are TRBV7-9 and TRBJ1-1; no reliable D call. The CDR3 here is CASAKGVGNTEAFF. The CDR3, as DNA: TGTGCCAGCGCTAAGGGAGTGGGGAACACTGAAGCTTTCTTT.